Shown below are 22 T cell receptor beta chains from a single sample sequenced in a study of T-cell reconstitution after alpha-beta-depleted transplantation in children (dated by TCRdb to the mid-2010s). Libraries were built with PCR. TCRdb lists the instrument as Illumina HiSeq 2500. To normalize quantification of the TCRbeta repertoire, the TCR libraries were built with molecular barcoding that relied on unique molecular identifiers. Starting from the raw public reads, TCRdb applied fastp trimming at Q25, assembled clones with MiXCR and retained in-frame beta chains. Rows merge per CDR3 protein into single entries with the most common DNA and genes. The sample table lists hundreds of thousands of distinct CDR3 sequences, 16% of them with a count of one. Roughly 29% of the sample lies in the top ten. The treatment or condition label here, explained by the study, means: allogeneic hematopoietic cell transplantation with graft depleted of TCRalphabeta T cells and CD19 B cells.

Sequencing used PBMCs, mostly from graft donor cells, obtained 360 days after TCRalphabeta/CD19-depleted stem cell transplant. These receptors were taken from a boy under two years old who had a stem cell transplant for Wiskott-Aldrich syndrome, so the T cells may come from the graft donor.

This chain links TRBV27 with TRBJ1-1, with a tentative D call TRBD1 (6 bases). The germline V gene encodes CDR1 MNHEY and CDR2 SMNVEV (reference sequence). The ends were cut back, 3 bases at V and 1 base at J, with 12 bases in the middle. This CDR3 has 15 residues. The CDR3 reads CASSLGAWGNTEAFF. CDR3 nucleotides: TGTGCCAGCAGTTTGGGGGCGTGGGGGAACACTGAAGCTTTCTTT.

This clonotype was picked up a small number of times. Mismatch with germline at one junction end may stem from a read error. CDR3 loop: CASSQERWGKLRLYGYTF. For the CDR3, the DNA is TGCGCCAGCAGTCAAGAAAGGTGGGGGAAACTCAGGCTTTATGGCTACACCTTC. The rearrangement uses TRBV4-1 and TRBJ1-2; D is possibly TRBD1 (5 bases). There are 18 residues in the CDR3. Germline V gene lookup returns CDR1 MGHRA and CDR2 YSYEKL.

This clonotype was picked up a small number of times. The chain employs TRBV24-1 and TRBJ2-5, with D unresolved. From germline, CDR1 is KGHDR and CDR2 SFDVKD. The germline V and J ends were trimmed by 4 bases and 2 bases, with 10 bases remaining between them. CDR3 length: 14 residues. Here the CDR3 reads CATSDLQSQETQYF. The CDR3 nucleotides are TGTGCCACCAGTGACCTACAGAGTCAAGAGACCCAGTACTTC.

The chain employs TRBV6-6 and TRBJ2-3; 7 nucleotides line up with TRBD1. The CDR3 loop spans 15 amino acids. The germline gives CDR1 MNHNY, CDR2 SVGAGI (reference sequence). The trim removed 4 bases at V and 12 bases at J, leaving 16 bases unmatched. CDR3 in DNA: TGTGCCAGCAGTTCCCTTTGGAAGGGGGACAGTAAACAGTATTTT. This translates into CASSSLWKGDSKQYF.

V usage is TRBV11-2 and J usage is TRBJ2-2, with no clear D. Trimming shortened V by 3 bases and J by 0 bases, and 11 bases separated the two germline ends. The CDR3 sequence is 16 residues long. Germline CDR1 reads SGHAT; CDR2 reads FQNNGV. The CDR3 DNA is TGTGCCAGCAGCTTTTTCTTTGGCTCGAACACCGGGGAGCTGTTTTTT. Translating gives CASSFFFGSNTGELFF.

The chain employs TRBV20-1 and TRBJ2-3, with 8 positions matching TRBD2. Germline trimming cut 5 bases from V and 3 bases from J; bases unmatched to any gene: 7. The germline gives CDR1 DFQATT, CDR2 SNEGSKA (reference sequence). The CDR3 has 14 residues. This CDR3 is CSAPRVAGTDTQYF. DNA for the CDR3: TGCAGTGCTCCAAGGGTAGCGGGGACAGATACGCAGTATTTT.

The genes are TRBV10-2 and TRBJ2-7, with D unclear. Deletions cut 4 bases from V and 10 bases from J, with 17 bases between. Germline V gene lookup returns CDR1 WSHSY and CDR2 SAAADI. The CDR3 consists of 13 residues. The DNA for the CDR3 is TGCGCCAGCAGTGGTCGGGCTGCAATTGAACAGTACTTC. It translates to CASSGRAAIEQYF.

This chain connects TRBV7-2 to TRBJ1-3; TRBD1 aligns across 9 bases. From germline, CDR1 is SGHTA and CDR2 FQGNSA. CDR3 size: 15 residues. After removal of 5 bases from V and 9 bases from J, the junction contained 11 bases not matched to a gene. Written as DNA, the CDR3 is TGTGCCAGCAGCCGGGACAGGGTTATGGCGGGCACCATATATTTT. It codes for CASSRDRVMAGTIYF.

This clonotype was seen only a few times. The chain couples TRBV28 to TRBJ2-3; D is perhaps TRBD1 (6 bases). V lost 6 bases, J lost 6 bases, and 19 bases lay in between. Germline values: CDR1 MDHEN, CDR2 SYDVKM. The CDR3 loop spans 15 amino acids. CDR3 region: CASRSPPATGDTQYF. As DNA, the CDR3 is TGTGCCAGCAGGTCACCCCCCGCCACAGGGGATACGCAGTATTTT.

The chain is built from TRBV4-3 and TRBJ2-5; the match to TRBD1 covers 7 bases. V shed 0 bases and J 9 bases; nucleotides not matched to a gene: 7. Germline lookup yields CDR1 LGHNA and CDR2 YSLEER. This CDR3 region has 14 residues. CDR3 residues: CASSQDRPGGAQYF. The CDR3 DNA is TGCGCCAGCAGCCAAGATCGGCCAGGGGGAGCCCAGTACTTC.

This clonotype was seen a few times. The chain couples TRBV5-1 to TRBJ2-1; the match to TRBD2 covers 12 bases. V was clipped by 4 bases and J by 3 bases; unmatched bases: 5. This CDR3 is 16 amino acids long. Germline CDR1 SGHRS, CDR2 YFSETQ. The CDR3 spells CASSPGTSGLYNEQFF. The CDR3 bases are TGCGCCAGCAGCCCCGGGACTAGCGGGCTCTACAATGAGCAGTTCTTC. The whole variable domain, filled in from reference TRBV5-1 and TRBJ2-1, reads KAGVTQTPRYLIKTRGQQVTLSCSPISGHRSVSWYQQTPGQGLQFLFEYFSETQRNKGNFPGRFSGRQFSNSRSEMNVSTLELGDSALYLCASSPGTSGLYNEQFFGPGTRLTVL.

The chain joins TRBV5-1 to TRBJ1-1, with D unresolved. The V gene's germline CDR1 is SGHRS and CDR2 YFSETQ. The CDR3 runs 15 residues. V dropped 3 bases and J dropped 6 bases, with 18 bases sitting between them. The CDR3 spells CASSWRLGPDAEAFF. DNA for the CDR3: TGCGCCAGCAGCTGGAGACTCGGACCGGACGCTGAAGCTTTCTTT.

The DNA of the CDR3 is TGCAGTGCTAGTGCCGAACTCTATAGGGACGAGCAGTACTTC. It yields the protein CSASAELYRDEQYF. This chain links TRBV20-1 with TRBJ2-7; D uncertain. The CDR3 length is 14 residues. V dropped 3 bases and J dropped 5 bases, with 17 bases sitting between them. The V gene's germline CDR1 is DFQATT and CDR2 SNEGSKA (reference sequence).

CDR3 in amino acids: CASSYRGLAQSGEQFF. The CDR3 bases are TGTGCCAGCAGTTACCGGGGACTAGCCCAAAGCGGTGAGCAGTTCTTC. The chain employs TRBV6-2 or TRBV6-3 and TRBJ2-1, with 9 bases aligning to TRBD2. With V trimmed by 2 bases and J by 9 bases, 11 bases remained unmatched. The CDR3 spans 16 residues. The germline gives CDR1 MNHEY, CDR2 SVGEGT.

The chain joins TRBV9 to TRBJ2-1, with D possibly TRBD1 on 5 matching bases. This CDR3 comprises 16 residues. Germline CDR1 SGDLS, CDR2 YYNGEE. Between the trimmed V and J ends, which lost 5 bases and 6 bases, there was a span of 21 bases. CDR3 coding DNA: TGTGCCAGCAGTCTCCTTCAGGGCGCGAGAGGCAATGAGCAGTTCTTC. This encodes CASSLLQGARGNEQFF.

There are a few counts of this clonotype. The chain links TRBV7-9 to TRBJ1-5; 7 bases agree with TRBD1. The CDR3 sequence is 15 residues long. Germline V gene data show CDR1 as SEHNR and CDR2 as FQNEAQ (reference sequence). The trim removed 2 bases at V and 4 bases at J, leaving 5 bases unmatched. The chain's CDR3 is CASSLSSRGNQPQHF. The DNA of the CDR3 is TGTGCCAGCAGCTTATCCTCCAGGGGGAATCAGCCCCAGCATTTT.

The chain combines TRBV7-2 with TRBJ2-7; D is undetermined. This CDR3 spans 16 amino acids. The V end lost 2 bases, the J end lost 3 bases, and 17 bases lay between the germline ends. Germline V gives CDR1 SGHTA, CDR2 FQGNSA. As DNA, the CDR3 is TGTGCCAGCAGCTTAACCTCCCGGCCCCTGGTCTACGAGCAGTACTTC. It yields the protein CASSLTSRPLVYEQYF. The whole variable domain, remainder taken from reference TRBV7-2 and TRBJ2-7, is GAGVSQSPSNKVTEKGKDVELRCDPISGHTALYWYRQSLGQGLEFLIYFQGNSAPDKSGLPSDRFSAERTGGSVSTLTIQRTQQEDSAVYLCASSLTSRPLVYEQYFGPGTRLTVT.

Here the CDR3 reads CASSSFNRLGELFF. In nucleotides, the CDR3 is TGTGCCAGCAGCTCTTTCAACAGGCTCGGGGAGCTGTTTTTT. The chain combines TRBV7-9 with TRBJ2-2; TRBD1 might be the D (5 bases). Germline CDR1 is SEHNR and CDR2 is FQNEAQ (reference sequence). V lost 4 bases to trimming and J lost 7 bases, with 13 bases between them. The CDR3 sequence is 14 residues long.

In its sample, this clonotype was seen many times. The chain links TRBV4-1 to TRBJ2-2; unclear D gene. This CDR3 comprises 15 residues. V lost 1 base to trimming and J lost 0 bases, with 6 bases between them. The germline CDR1 and CDR2 sequences are MGHRA and YSYEKL. In DNA form, the CDR3 reads TGCGCCAGCAGCCAAGGGCACTCGAACACCGGGGAGCTGTTTTTT. Residues: CASSQGHSNTGELFF.

This clonotype was seen only a few times. This chain connects TRBV29-1 to TRBJ2-5; no firm D call. The germline gives CDR1 SQVTM, CDR2 ANQGSEA. The CDR3 has 12 residues. Trimming stripped 3 bases from V and 5 bases from J, with 10 bases between. The CDR3, as DNA: TGCAGCGTTGAGTTGGTACGGGAGACCCAGTACTTC. This encodes CSVELVRETQYF.

This clonotype has more than one count but fewer than ten. The rearrangement uses TRBV5-1 and TRBJ2-1; D gene ambiguous. The length of the CDR3 is 15 residues. Germline V gene lookup returns CDR1 SGHRS and CDR2 YFSETQ. V lost 2 bases, J lost 0 bases, and 9 bases lay in between. CDR3 nucleotides: TGCGCCAGCAGCTTTATAACGCCCTCCTACAATGAGCAGTTCTTC. Amino acid sequence: CASSFITPSYNEQFF.

This clonotype was seen many times. The chain couples TRBV12-3 or TRBV12-4 to TRBJ1-1; tentatively, D is TRBD1 (5 bases). The ends were cut back, 4 bases at V and 7 bases at J, with 16 bases in the middle. The CDR3 covers 14 residues. The CDR3 DNA follows: TGTGCCAGCAGTTCTCGACAGCTAGGCTTTGAAGCTTTCTTT. Protein sequence: CASSSRQLGFEAFF.